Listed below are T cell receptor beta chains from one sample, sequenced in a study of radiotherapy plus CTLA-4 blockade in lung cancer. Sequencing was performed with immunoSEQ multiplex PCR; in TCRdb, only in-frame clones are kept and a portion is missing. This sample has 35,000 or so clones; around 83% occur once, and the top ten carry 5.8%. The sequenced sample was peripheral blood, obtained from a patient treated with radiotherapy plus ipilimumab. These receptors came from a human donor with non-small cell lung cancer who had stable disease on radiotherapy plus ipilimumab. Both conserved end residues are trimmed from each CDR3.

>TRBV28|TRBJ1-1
ASQENTEAF
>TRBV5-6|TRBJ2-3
ASSFGREGQIDTQY
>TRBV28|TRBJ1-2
ASSRRTGQMGYT
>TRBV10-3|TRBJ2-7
AISEGGTSGYEQY
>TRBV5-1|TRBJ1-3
ASSPGQGRGNTIY
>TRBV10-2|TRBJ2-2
ASRGLAGSGELF
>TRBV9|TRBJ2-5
ASSVAPHQETQY
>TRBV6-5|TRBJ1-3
ASSYVSGAGNTIY
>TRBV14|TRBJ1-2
ASSQDLVGGRASEGYT
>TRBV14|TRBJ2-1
ASSPGTSGYNEQF
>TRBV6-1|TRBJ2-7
ASSDPGLEVEQY
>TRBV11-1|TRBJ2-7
ASSLPGQGIDEQY
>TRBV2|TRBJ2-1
ASPAGAASYNEQF
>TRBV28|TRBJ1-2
ASSLEYGYT
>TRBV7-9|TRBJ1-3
ASSLTGGAGGNTIY
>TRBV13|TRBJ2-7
ASSLDRRGSEQY
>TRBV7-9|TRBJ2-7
ASSQPGQGVYEQY
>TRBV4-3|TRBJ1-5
ASSPGRVSNQPQH
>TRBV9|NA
ASSGTGSEQY
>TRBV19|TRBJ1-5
ASSIDPFGTGIINQPQH
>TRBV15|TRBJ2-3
ATSRGQGRGTDTQY
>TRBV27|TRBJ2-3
ASSLFPPSGSTDTQY
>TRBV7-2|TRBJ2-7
ASSRTGTYEQY
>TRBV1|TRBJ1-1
TSSQYRGQGNTEAF
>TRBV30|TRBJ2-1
AWTKPQLAANEQF
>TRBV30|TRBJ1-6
AGASFTGRSSPLH
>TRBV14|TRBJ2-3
ASSPWTGIDTQY
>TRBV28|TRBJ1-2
ASTLPGQRDYGYT
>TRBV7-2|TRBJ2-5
ASSLFQGPLY
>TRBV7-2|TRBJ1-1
ASSFVTGPGTEAF
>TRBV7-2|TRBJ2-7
ASSLGASGRLAHEQY
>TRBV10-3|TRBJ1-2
VISADRDNYGYT
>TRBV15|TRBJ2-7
ATSRDDSGTYEQY
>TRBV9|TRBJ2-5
ASSGGMTTLQTQY
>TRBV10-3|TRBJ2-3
AISESHRGGTDTQY
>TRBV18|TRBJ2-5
ASSADRLGEQY
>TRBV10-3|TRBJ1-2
AISNRINYGYT
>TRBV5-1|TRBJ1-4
ASSSFDSEKLF
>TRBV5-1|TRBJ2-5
ASATQTGNQETQY
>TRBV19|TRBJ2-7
ASSIRTSGGEQY
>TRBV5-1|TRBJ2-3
ASSLGVRSLASPSTDTQY
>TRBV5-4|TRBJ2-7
ASSTWRSSGKGTYEQY
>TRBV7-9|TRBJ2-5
ASRSEQGVQETQY
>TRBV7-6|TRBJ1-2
ASSPAGGARGYT
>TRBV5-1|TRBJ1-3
ASSLAGGAYGNTIY
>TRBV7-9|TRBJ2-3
ASGLAGRTDTQY
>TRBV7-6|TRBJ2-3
ASTRLAGGPTTDTQY